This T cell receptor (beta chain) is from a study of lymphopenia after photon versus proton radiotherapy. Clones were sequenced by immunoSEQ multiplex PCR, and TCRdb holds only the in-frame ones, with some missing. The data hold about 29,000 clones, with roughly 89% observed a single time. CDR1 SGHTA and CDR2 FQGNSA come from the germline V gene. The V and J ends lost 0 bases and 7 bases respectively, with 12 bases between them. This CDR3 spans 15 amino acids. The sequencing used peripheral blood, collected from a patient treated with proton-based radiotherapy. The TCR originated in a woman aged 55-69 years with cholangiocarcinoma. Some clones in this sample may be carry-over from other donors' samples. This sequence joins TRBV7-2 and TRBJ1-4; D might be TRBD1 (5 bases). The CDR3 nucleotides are TGTGCCAGCAGCTTAGCGGGGCCGGGAGGTGAAAAACTGTTTTTT. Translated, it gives CASSLAGPGGEKLFF. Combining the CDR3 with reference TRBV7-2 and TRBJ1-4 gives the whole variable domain GAGVSQSPSNKVTEKGKDVELRCDPISGHTALYWYRQSLGQGLEFLIYFQGNSAPDKSGLPSDRFSAERTGGSVSTLTIQRTQQEDSAVYLCASSLAGPGGEKLFFGSGTQLSVL.